The 8 T cell receptor beta chains in this list originate from one sample, sequenced in a study of cytomegalovirus exposure and HLA in healthy donors (dated by TCRdb to 2015 to 2018). Libraries were constructed by the immunoSEQ multiplex PCR assay. For the multiplex PCR, a mixture combining 60 forward primers for TCR Vbeta segments and 13 reverse primers for TCR Jbeta segments was used. The table was pulled from immuneACCESS by TCRdb, which kept in-frame rearrangements only. Such tables lose some clones; where checked, under half of the loss comes from unresolved V genes, and the rest has no known cause. Across this sample there are roughly 99,000 clones, with about 85% seen only once. The top ten clones comprise 2% to 2.5% of the sample. Sequenced input: PBMCs. Receptors originate from a man aged 25-45 years in good health and CMV-seronegative.

The V gene is TRBV4-1, the J gene TRBJ2-1; D remains ambiguous. Germline CDR1 is MGHRA and CDR2 is YSYEKL. Between the trimmed V and J ends, which lost 1 base and 3 bases, there was a span of 16 bases. This CDR3 has 17 residues. As DNA, the CDR3 is TGCGCCAGCAGCCAAGCTCCCGATTCGGCGGTCTACAATGAGCAGTTCTTC. It yields the protein CASSQAPDSAVYNEQFF.

The chain employs TRBV7-9 and TRBJ2-7; perhaps TRBD2 as D (5 bases). Trimming pared 4 bases from V and 6 bases from J, leaving 10 bases between. Per germline, CDR1 SEHNR and CDR2 FQNEAQ (reference sequence). The CDR3 consists of 12 residues. As DNA, the CDR3 is TGTGCCAGCAGCTCTGCGGGTCCCGAGCAGTACTTC. It codes for CASSSAGPEQYF.

This chain joins TRBV18 and TRBJ2-5, with 8 positions matching TRBD1. J lost 6 bases, V lost 6 bases, and 9 bases had no gene match. Per germline, CDR1 KGHSH and CDR2 LQKENI. The length of the CDR3 is 14 residues. The CDR3 spells CASSPSGQGKTQYF. The CDR3 coding sequence is TGTGCCAGCTCGCCTTCAGGACAGGGAAAGACCCAGTACTTC.

This clone was counted a single time. The chain is built from TRBV6-5 and TRBJ1-1, with 8 bases matching TRBD1. J was trimmed by 0 bases and V by 4 bases; bases with no gene match: 1. The CDR3 extends over 14 amino acids. From germline, CDR1 is MNHEY and CDR2 SVGAGI. CDR3 loop: CASSWDRMNTEAFF. CDR3 coding DNA: TGTGCCAGCAGTTGGGACAGGATGAACACTGAAGCTTTCTTT.

The chain has TRBV4-2 and TRBJ2-5; 10 bases are a match to TRBD2. J gave up 1 base and V 3 bases, and 5 bases lay outside the gene matches. Germline-derived CDR1 and CDR2 are LGHNA and YNFKEQ. This CDR3 is built from 16 residues. CDR3 residues: CASSHPVAGGQETQYF. As DNA, the CDR3 is TGTGCCAGCAGCCACCCGGTAGCGGGGGGCCAAGAGACCCAGTACTTC.

V gene TRBV15 combines with J gene TRBJ2-1; 11 bases map to TRBD1. Germline lookup yields CDR1 LNHNV and CDR2 YYDKDF (reference sequence). CDR3 length: 14 amino acids. The V and J ends lost 7 bases and 9 bases, in that order; junction bases with no gene match: 8. Here the CDR3 reads CATNRDRGYGEQFF. CDR3 nucleotide sequence: TGTGCCACCAACCGGGACAGGGGGTATGGTGAGCAGTTCTTC.

The rearrangement joins TRBV7-9 to TRBJ1-2, with 8 positions matching TRBD1. Germline V CDR1 and CDR2: SEHNR, FQNEAQ (reference sequence). CDR3 length equals 14 residues. V lost 4 bases, J lost 6 bases, and 7 bases stayed unmatched. The CDR3 loop reads CASSSQTGVDGYTF. CDR3 bases: TGTGCCAGCAGCTCACAGACAGGGGTGGATGGCTACACCTTC.

This chain connects TRBV6-5 to TRBJ1-1; possible D gene TRBD1, 6 bases. Per the germline V gene, CDR1 is MNHEY and CDR2 is SVGAGI. Trimming stripped 4 bases from V and 5 bases from J, with 14 bases between. The CDR3 runs 14 residues. The DNA of the CDR3 is TGTGCCAGCAGTTCCCCGACAGGCGGGACTGAAGCTTTCTTT. It encodes CASSSPTGGTEAFF.